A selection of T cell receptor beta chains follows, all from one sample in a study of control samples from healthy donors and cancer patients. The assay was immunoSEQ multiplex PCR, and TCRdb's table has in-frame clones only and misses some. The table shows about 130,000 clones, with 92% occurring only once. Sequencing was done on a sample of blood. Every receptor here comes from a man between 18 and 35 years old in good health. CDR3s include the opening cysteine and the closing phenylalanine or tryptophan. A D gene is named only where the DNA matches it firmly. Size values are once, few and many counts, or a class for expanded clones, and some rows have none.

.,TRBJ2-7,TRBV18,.,TGTGCCAGCTCACCATCCATGGGGGAGGCCTACGAGCAGTACTTC,CASSPSMGEAYEQYF
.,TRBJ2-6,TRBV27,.,TGTGCCAGCAGACGAACAGGGACCTCTGGGGCCAACGTCCTGACTTTC,CASRRTGTSGANVLTF
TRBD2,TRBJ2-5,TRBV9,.,TGTGCCAGCAGCCAGGGTGGTGGGACTAGTCCTCGCGAGACCCAGTACTTC,CASSQGGGTSPRETQYF
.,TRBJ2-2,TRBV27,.,TGTGCCAGCAGCCTCACAGGGCCCGGGGAGCTGTTTTTT,CASSLTGPGELFF
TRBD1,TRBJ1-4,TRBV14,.,TGTGCCAGCAGTCCGGGACAGCACTCCTCTAATGAAAAACTGTTTTTT,CASSPGQHSSNEKLFF
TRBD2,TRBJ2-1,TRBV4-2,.,TGTGCCAGCAGCCAAGGGGTAAGGCGGGGGGGCCGACTGGGTGAGCAGTTCTTC,CASSQGVRRGGRLGEQFF
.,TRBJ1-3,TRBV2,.,TGTGCCAGTAGAAGACGAGGCTCTGGAAACACCATATATTTT,CASRRRGSGNTIYF
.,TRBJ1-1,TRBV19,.,TGTGCCAGCCGGGAGCTGAACACTGAAGCTTTCTTT,CASRELNTEAFF
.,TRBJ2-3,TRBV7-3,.,TGTGCCAGCAGCCCTGACGCTCGGGACGGGTTTTTAGATACGCAGTATTTT,CASSPDARDGFLDTQYF
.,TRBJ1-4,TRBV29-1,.,TGCAGCGTTCTCGCCAGGGGATATGAAAAACTGTTTTTT,CSVLARGYEKLFF
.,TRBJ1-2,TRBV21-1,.,TGTGCCAGCAGCAAGCCGTCGCAGGGCCACCGTGGCTACACCTTC,CASSKPSQGHRGYTF
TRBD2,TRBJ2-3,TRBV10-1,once,TGCGCCAGCAGTGCGACTAGCGGGGGGGCCGATAGGTACACAGATACGCAGTATTTT,CASSATSGGADRYTDTQYF
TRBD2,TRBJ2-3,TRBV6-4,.,TGTGCCAGCAGTGACTCGGCTAGCGGGGGAACAGATACGCAGTATTTT,CASSDSASGGTDTQYF
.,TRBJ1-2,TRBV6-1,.,TGTGCCAGCAGTGAAGGCCAGGGGACTAGCTACACCTTC,CASSEGQGTSYTF
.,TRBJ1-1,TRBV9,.,TGTGCCAGCAGCGTAGGCTGGAGGATCACTGAAGCTTTCTTT,CASSVGWRITEAFF
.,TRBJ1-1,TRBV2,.,TGTGCCAGCAGTGAACGACTTGAAGCTTTCTTT,CASSERLEAFF
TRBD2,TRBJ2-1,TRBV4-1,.,TGCGCCACTCAAAGGGGGACTAGCGGGGGCCATGAGCAGTTCTTC,CATQRGTSGGHEQFF
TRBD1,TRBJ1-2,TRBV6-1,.,TGTGCCAGCAGTGAAGACAGGGGCTATGGCTACACCTTC,CASSEDRGYGYTF
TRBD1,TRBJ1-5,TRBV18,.,TGTGCCAGCTCACGGACAGGGGGAGGCAATCAGCCCCAGCATTTT,CASSRTGGGNQPQHF
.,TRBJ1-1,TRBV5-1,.,TGCGCCAGCAGCTTTGAGGGGACGGGGAGGACTGAAGCTTTCTTT,CASSFEGTGRTEAFF
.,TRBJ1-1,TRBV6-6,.,TGTGCCAGCAGTTACCTCCAGCGGAACACTGAAGCTTTCTTT,CASSYLQRNTEAFF
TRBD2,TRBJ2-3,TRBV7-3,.,TGTGCCAGCAGCCGACTAGCGGATACGCAGTATTTT,CASSRLADTQYF